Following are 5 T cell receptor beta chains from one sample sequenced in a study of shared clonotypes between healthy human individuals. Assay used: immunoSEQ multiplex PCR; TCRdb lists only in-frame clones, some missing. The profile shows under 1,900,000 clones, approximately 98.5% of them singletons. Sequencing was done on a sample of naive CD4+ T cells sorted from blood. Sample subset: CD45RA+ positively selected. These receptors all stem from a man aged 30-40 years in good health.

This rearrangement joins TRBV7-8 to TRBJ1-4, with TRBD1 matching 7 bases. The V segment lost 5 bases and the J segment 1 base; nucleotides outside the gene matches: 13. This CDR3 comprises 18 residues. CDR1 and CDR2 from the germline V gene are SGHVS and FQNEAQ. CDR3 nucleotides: TGTGCCAGCAGCCCTGTGAGGGACAGCTACGTAACTAATGAAAAACTGTTTTTT. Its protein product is CASSPVRDSYVTNEKLFF.

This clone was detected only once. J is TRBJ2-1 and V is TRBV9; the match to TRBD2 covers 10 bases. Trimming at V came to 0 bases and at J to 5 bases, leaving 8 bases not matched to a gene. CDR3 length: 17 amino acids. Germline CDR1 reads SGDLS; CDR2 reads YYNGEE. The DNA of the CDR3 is TGTGCCAGCAGCGTAGACCCGCTAGCGGGAGCCAACAATGAGCAGTTCTTC. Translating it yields CASSVDPLAGANNEQFF.

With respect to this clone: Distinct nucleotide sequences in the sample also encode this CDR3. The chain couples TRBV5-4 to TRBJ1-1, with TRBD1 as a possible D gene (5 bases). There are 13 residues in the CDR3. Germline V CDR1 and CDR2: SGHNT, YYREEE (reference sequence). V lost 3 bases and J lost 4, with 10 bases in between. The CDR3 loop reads CASSSRGSTEAFF. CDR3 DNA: TGTGCCAGCAGCTCAAGGGGAAGCACTGAAGCTTTCTTT.

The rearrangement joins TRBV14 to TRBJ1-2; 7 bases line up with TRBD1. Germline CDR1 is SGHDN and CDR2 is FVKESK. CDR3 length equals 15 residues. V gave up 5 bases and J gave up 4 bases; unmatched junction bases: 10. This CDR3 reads CASSYQQGMPYGYTF. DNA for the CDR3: TGTGCCAGCAGCTATCAACAGGGGATGCCCTATGGCTACACCTTC.

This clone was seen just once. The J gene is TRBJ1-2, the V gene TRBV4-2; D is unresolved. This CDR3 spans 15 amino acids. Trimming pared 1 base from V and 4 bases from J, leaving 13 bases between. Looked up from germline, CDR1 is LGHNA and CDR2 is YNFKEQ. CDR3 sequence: CASSQVADTIYGYTF. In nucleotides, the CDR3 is TGTGCCAGCAGCCAAGTGGCAGATACGATCTATGGCTACACCTTC.